Each of the 8 T cell receptor beta chains below was sequenced from the same sample in a study of blood T cells in healthy people across ages. Together with a sample-barcoded 5' primer, a J-beta primer mix was included in a second PCR lasting about 7 to 11 cycles. From the 5' RACE reads, TCRdb called clonotypes with MiXCR, one entry per CDR3 protein. Found here are hundreds of thousands of distinct CDR3 sequences, roughly 56% of them singletons; the top ten hold roughly 25%. The sequenced sample was blood. These receptors originate from a man aged 35 to 55 in good health.

This clonotype turned up a few times. This chain uses TRBV5-1 with TRBJ2-5; the match to TRBD2 covers 10 bases. There are 15 residues in the CDR3. V trimming: 2 bases; J trimming: 5 bases; junction bases outside the gene matches: 6. CDR1 and CDR2 from the germline V gene are SGHRS and YFSETQ. Written as DNA, the CDR3 is TGCGCCAGCAGCTTTCTGCTAGCGGGAGTGGAGACCCAGTACTTC. This encodes CASSFLLAGVETQYF.

The chain is built from TRBV12-3 or TRBV12-4 and TRBJ2-7; no clear D gene. V dropped 7 bases and J dropped 4 bases, with 11 bases sitting between them. This CDR3 region has 12 residues. This chain's CDR3 is CASTGSSYEQYF. The CDR3 bases are TGTGCCAGCACTGGTTCTTCGTACGAGCAGTACTTC.

This chain joins TRBV20-1 and TRBJ1-6, with D unclear. Looked up from germline, CDR1 is DFQATT and CDR2 is SNEGSKA (reference sequence). Trimming pared 6 bases from V and 7 bases from J, leaving 16 bases between. The CDR3 has 14 residues. CDR3 DNA sequence: TGCAGTGCCAACCCCAGCAGGCGCAATTCACCCCTCCACTTT. Translation gives CSANPSRRNSPLHF.

The J gene is TRBJ2-5, the V gene TRBV4-2, with TRBD2 identical over 11 bases. Looked up from germline, CDR1 is LGHNA and CDR2 is YNFKEQ. Losses at the gene ends were 0 bases for V and 5 bases for J; bases not matched to a gene: 5. This CDR3 has 16 residues. CDR3: CASSQEVAGGGETQYF. The CDR3, as DNA: TGTGCCAGCAGCCAAGAAGTAGCGGGAGGGGGGGAGACCCAGTACTTC.

This clonotype was counted only a few times. The gene calls are TRBV9 and TRBJ2-4, with TRBD2 matching over 13 bases. The J call may not be correct, given that the DNA end is closer to TRBJ2-5. The CDR3 length is 18 residues. From germline, CDR1 is SGDLS and CDR2 YYNGEE. CDR3 residues: CASSATGTSGNVGETQYF. The CDR3 DNA sequence: TGTGCCAGCAGCGCAACCGGGACTAGCGGGAATGTTGGAGAGACCCAGTACTTC.

Only one count was recorded for this clonotype. V usage is TRBV2 and J usage is TRBJ2-5; D is unclear. The germline CDR1 and CDR2 sequences are SNHLY and FYNNEI. The germline V and J ends were trimmed by 7 bases and 4 bases, with 10 bases remaining between them. The CDR3 is 12 amino acids. The CDR3 protein is CASIGPLETQYF. DNA of the CDR3: TGTGCCAGCATCGGACCATTAGAGACCCAGTACTTC.

This clonotype appeared once. The chain uses TRBV7-2 and TRBJ1-2, with 10 bases aligning to TRBD1. The CDR3 totals 13 residues. CDR1 and CDR2 (germline): SGHTA, FQGNSA. Unmatched junction bases numbered 2, after V lost 6 bases and J lost 4 bases. The CDR3 here is CASRRDRGYGYTF. For the CDR3, the DNA is TGTGCCAGCAGACGGGACAGGGGCTATGGCTACACCTTC.

This clonotype was seen only a few times. The rearrangement uses TRBV5-5 and TRBJ2-1; the match to TRBD2 covers 12 bases. The CDR3 length is 20 residues. V was pared by 4 bases and J by 2 bases, with 16 bases of the junction left unmatched. CDR1 and CDR2 from the germline V gene are SGHKS and YYEKEE (reference sequence). DNA of the CDR3: TGTGCCAGCAGCCCCCCGTTTGGGGGACTAGCGGGCAACCCCTACAATGAGCAGTTCTTC. Translated: CASSPPFGGLAGNPYNEQFF.